This entry describes one T cell receptor (beta chain). What it binds is unknown. The sample belongs to a study of cytomegalovirus exposure and HLA in healthy donors. Findings of the study overall: A further, later analysis showed that HLA-associated TCR beta chains (compared with equally common others) were more clonally expanded.

Vbeta (60) and Jbeta (13) primers were used in the PCR. Sequencing used immunoSEQ multiplex PCR; TCRdb keeps in-frame clones, though not all of them. Of 150,000 to 200,000 clones in the sample, 65% to 85% were seen once. This TCR was sampled from a man in his forties in good health and CMV-seropositive. Sequencing was carried out using PBMCs.

DNA for the CDR3: TGTGCCAGCAGCTTAGCGGCGGGCGCGACTTCCTACGAGCAGTACTTC. Residues: CASSLAAGATSYEQYF. The chain carries TRBV7-2 and TRBJ2-7; a possible D gene is TRBD2 (5 bases). Germline CDR1 reads SGHTA; CDR2 reads FQGNSA. The V end lost 0 bases, the J end lost 1 base, and 13 bases lay between the germline ends. This CDR3 contains 16 residues.